These 26 T cell receptor beta chains originate from one sample sequenced in a study of blood T cell repertoires in COVID-19. Profiled with immunoSEQ multiplex PCR; TCRdb holds only in-frame clones, not every one. The sample records approximately 150,000 clones, over 75% being singletons. The sample taken for sequencing was peripheral blood. These receptor sequences come from a human donor in a cohort sampled during active COVID-19.

The chain is built from TRBV28 and TRBJ2-1, with D possibly matching TRBD1 (7 bases). This CDR3 comprises 19 residues. Per the germline V gene, CDR1 is MDHEN and CDR2 is SYDVKM. V dropped 6 bases and J dropped 0 bases, with 24 bases sitting between them. CDR3 nucleotides: TGTGCCAGCAGACCCTATCCGGGGGACAGCAGAGGCTCCTACAATGAGCAGTTCTTC. It translates to CASRPYPGDSRGSYNEQFF. Supplemented by reference TRBV28 and TRBJ2-1, the full variable domain reads DVKVTQSSRYLVKRTGEKVFLECVQDMDHENMFWYRQDPGLGLRLIYFSYDVKMKEKGDIPEGYSVSREKKERFSLILESASTNQTSMYLCASRPYPGDSRGSYNEQFFGPGTRLTVL.

The rearrangement uses TRBV6-2 or TRBV6-3 and TRBJ1-1, with D unresolved. Trimming cost V 5 bases and J 6 bases, with 7 bases left between them. The CDR3 length is 11 residues. Germline CDR1 and CDR2: MNHEY and SVGEGT. This CDR3 is CASSTFAEAFF. The CDR3 DNA reads as TGTGCCAGCAGTACTTTCGCTGAAGCTTTCTTT.

The chain is built from TRBV28 and TRBJ1-2; TRBD1 matches 8 bases. CDR1 is MDHEN, CDR2 SYDVKM, per germline. Losses at the gene ends were 6 bases for V and 7 bases for J; bases not matched to a gene: 10. The CDR3 consists of 14 residues. As DNA, the CDR3 is TGTGCCAGCAGAGTTATACAGGGGGAAGGTGGCTACACCTTC. Translating gives CASRVIQGEGGYTF.

The CDR3 here is CASSQDLPLGQGAIAKNIQYF. As DNA, the CDR3 is TGCGCCAGCAGCCAAGATCTTCCATTGGGGCAGGGGGCCATAGCCAAAAACATTCAGTACTTC. The V and J genes are TRBV4-3 and TRBJ2-4, with TRBD1 matching over 8 bases. Trimming removed 0 bases from V and 0 bases from J; junction bases left unmatched: 16. Germline assignment: CDR1 LGHNA and CDR2 YSLEER. This CDR3 is 21 amino acids long.

The chain links TRBV3-1 (or the pseudogene TRBV3-2) to TRBJ2-1, with 11 positions matching TRBD2. V shed 0 bases, J shed 3 bases, and the junction held 4 bases outside the gene matches. The CDR3 totals 17 residues. Per the germline V gene, CDR1 is LGHDT and CDR2 is YNNKEL (reference sequence). The CDR3 sequence: CASSQDRGLAVYNEQFF. The CDR3 coding sequence is TGTGCCAGCAGCCAAGATAGGGGACTAGCGGTCTACAATGAGCAGTTCTTC.

The chain recombines TRBV6-5 with TRBJ1-2; tentative D call: TRBD1 (6 bases). Trimming removed 8 bases at V and 0 bases at J, with 13 bases between. The germline V gene encodes CDR1 MNHEY and CDR2 SVGAGI. CDR3 length equals 14 residues. CDR3 amino acids: CASGQGRANYGYTF. The CDR3 nucleotides are TGTGCCAGCGGGCAGGGGCGAGCTAACTATGGCTACACCTTC.

Only a few counts were recorded for this clone. The J gene is TRBJ1-1, the V gene TRBV5-1; 8 bases align to TRBD1. V gave up 5 bases and J gave up 7 bases; unmatched junction bases: 7. CDR1 and CDR2 from the germline V gene are SGHRS and YFSETQ. The CDR3 is 13 amino acids. CDR3 nucleotides: TGCGCCAGCAGGATGGACAGGGCCGATGAAGCTTTCTTT. It encodes CASRMDRADEAFF.

The rearrangement links TRBV7-2 to TRBJ1-5; D is unclear. The V end was cut by 2 bases, the J end by 5 bases, with 7 bases between. Germline assignment: CDR1 SGHTA and CDR2 FQGNSA. This CDR3 contains 13 residues. CDR3 region: CASSLNRDQPQHF. The CDR3 DNA sequence: TGTGCCAGCAGCTTAAACAGAGATCAGCCCCAGCATTTT.

Only a few counts were recorded for this clone. This rearrangement joins TRBV7-3 to TRBJ1-6, with D possibly TRBD1 on 6 matching bases. The V gene's germline CDR1 is SGHTA and CDR2 FQGTGA. V shed 5 bases and J shed 7 bases, with 9 bases lying between them. The CDR3 totals 13 residues. The CDR3 region has the DNA TGTGCCAGCAGCGGGACATGGAATTCACCCCTCCACTTT. Residues: CASSGTWNSPLHF.

The chain is built from TRBV19 and TRBJ1-4; no reliable D call. Per germline, CDR1 LNHDA and CDR2 SQIVND (reference sequence). V lost 4 bases and J lost 2, with 5 bases in between. This CDR3 comprises 13 residues. The CDR3 region has the DNA TGTGCCAGTAGTACTACGACTAATGAAAAACTGTTTTTT. Translating it yields CASSTTTNEKLFF.

On this clone itself: Additional DNA sequences in this sample encode the identical CDR3. The chain uses TRBV3-1 (or the pseudogene TRBV3-2) and TRBJ2-7, with 10 bases matching TRBD2. V shed 4 bases and J 0 bases; nucleotides not matched to a gene: 0. The CDR3 sequence is 14 residues long. The germline gives CDR1 LGHDT, CDR2 YNNKEL (reference sequence). The CDR3 DNA is TGTGCCAGCAGCCGGACTAGCGGCTCCTACGAGCAGTACTTC. Its protein product is CASSRTSGSYEQYF.

The chain has TRBV29-1 and TRBJ2-3; no clear D. The CDR3 sequence is 13 residues long. The germline V gene has CDR1 SQVTM and CDR2 ANQGSEA. V was cut by 3 bases and J by 1 base, with 8 bases left in between. For the CDR3, the DNA is TGCAGCGTTGACCTCCAGGGCACAGATACGCAGTATTTT. This encodes CSVDLQGTDTQYF.

The CDR3 spells CASSPPFQREGYNEQFF. CDR3 in DNA: TGTGCCAGCTCACCACCTTTTCAGCGGGAGGGCTACAATGAGCAGTTCTTC. The chain couples TRBV18 to TRBJ2-1, with 10 bases that match TRBD2. The J segment lost 3 bases and the V segment lost 0 bases, leaving 5 bases of the junction unmatched. The CDR3 length is 17 residues. CDR1 and CDR2 (germline): KGHSH, LQKENI.

The V call is TRBV28, the J call TRBJ2-7; D perhaps matches TRBD1 (5 bases). The CDR3 length is 12 residues. Trimming removed 10 bases at V and 2 bases at J, with 12 bases between. Germline values: CDR1 MDHEN, CDR2 SYDVKM. The DNA of the CDR3 is TGTGCCACTAGGGGCTCTACCTACGAGCAGTACTTC. It yields the protein CATRGSTYEQYF.

The V call is TRBV21-1, the J call TRBJ2-5; TRBD2 was called by the table and not checked on the DNA. TRBV21-1 counts as a pseudogene. This CDR3 has 17 amino acids. In DNA, the CDR3 is TGTGCCAGCAGCCCCCGGTGGAGGGCTTCACGACAAGAGACCCAGTACTTC. Its translation: CASSPRWRASRQETQYF.

The rearrangement joins TRBV28 to TRBJ1-5, with D perhaps matching TRBD1 (6 bases). Germline lookup yields CDR1 MDHEN and CDR2 SYDVKM. CDR3 length equals 17 residues. Trimming took 5 bases from V and 0 from J, leaving 17 bases between them. This chain's CDR3 is CASSPFGQGGSNQPQHF. The CDR3 DNA sequence: TGTGCCAGCAGTCCTTTTGGACAAGGGGGTAGCAATCAGCCCCAGCATTTT. Full variable domain (rest looked up from reference TRBV28 and TRBJ1-5): DVKVTQSSRYLVKRTGEKVFLECVQDMDHENMFWYRQDPGLGLRLIYFSYDVKMKEKGDIPEGYSVSREKKERFSLILESASTNQTSMYLCASSPFGQGGSNQPQHFGDGTRLSIL.

The V call is TRBV23-1, the J call TRBJ1-5; D gene unclear. TRBV23-1 is an open reading frame, and its role is uncertain. This CDR3 has 18 amino acids. The V and J ends lost 2 bases and 0 bases respectively, with 17 bases between them. CDR3 bases: TGCGCCAGCAGTCAACGGGTATCGGGTCCGATTAGCAATCAGCCCCAGCATTTT. This gives the protein CASSQRVSGPISNQPQHF.

The chain links TRBV3-1 (or the pseudogene TRBV3-2) to TRBJ2-6; D not resolved. The CDR3 extends over 15 amino acids. The V and J ends lost 2 bases and 0 bases respectively, with 5 bases between them. CDR1 and CDR2 from the germline V gene are LGHDT and YNNKEL (reference sequence). CDR3 residues: CASSQLYSGANVLTF. DNA for the CDR3: TGTGCCAGCAGCCAATTGTACTCTGGGGCCAACGTCCTGACTTTC.

This clone turned up a few times. The chain recombines TRBV19 with TRBJ2-7; 8 nucleotides align to TRBD1. Germline CDR1 and CDR2: LNHDA and SQIVND (reference sequence). The length of the CDR3 is 14 residues. Trimming cost V 4 bases and J 3 bases; bases outside gene matches: 5. CDR3: CASSRTGQGYEQYF. Here the CDR3 DNA reads TGTGCCAGTAGTAGAACAGGACAGGGCTACGAGCAGTACTTC.

This rearrangement joins TRBV28 to TRBJ1-1; D is unresolved. Trimming pared 7 bases from V and 1 base from J, leaving 4 bases between. There are 11 residues in the CDR3. The V gene's germline CDR1 is MDHEN and CDR2 SYDVKM. CDR3 nucleotide sequence: TGTGCCAGCATCGGGAACACTGAAGCTTTCTTT. Translating gives CASIGNTEAFF.

The chain uses TRBV4-3 and TRBJ2-5; no definite D call. Looked up from germline, CDR1 is LGHNA and CDR2 is YSLEER. The CDR3 runs 14 residues. V was cut by 0 bases and J by 5 bases, with 10 bases left in between. The chain's CDR3 is CASSQDPSWETQYF. The DNA for the CDR3 is TGCGCCAGCAGCCAAGATCCTAGTTGGGAGACCCAGTACTTC.

This chain joins TRBV18 and TRBJ1-6, with 7 bases matching TRBD1. Germline lookup yields CDR1 KGHSH and CDR2 LQKENI. The V segment lost 5 bases and the J segment 5 bases; nucleotides outside the gene matches: 6. The CDR3 spans 15 residues. CDR3 bases: TGTGCCAGCTCAGACAGACAGGGAAATAATTCACCCCTCCACTTT. This encodes CASSDRQGNNSPLHF.

The chain combines TRBV18 with TRBJ2-3; 8 bases are a match to TRBD2. Germline loops: CDR1 KGHSH, CDR2 LQKENI. V lost 6 bases, J lost 2 bases, and 7 bases stayed unmatched. The CDR3 totals 15 residues. CDR3 region: CASSGSGINTDTQYF. The CDR3 DNA sequence: TGTGCCAGCTCGGGTAGCGGGATTAACACAGATACGCAGTATTTT.

J is TRBJ2-6 and V is TRBV28; D is perhaps TRBD2 (6 bases). Germline V gene data show CDR1 as MDHEN and CDR2 as SYDVKM. CDR3 size: 16 residues. V was clipped by 2 bases and J by 2 bases, with 10 bases between them. Here the CDR3 reads CASSLVGGTGANVLTF. The DNA of the CDR3 is TGTGCCAGCAGTTTAGTGGGGGGTACTGGGGCCAACGTCCTGACTTTC.

This clone showed up just a few times. This specimen includes other DNA sequences encoding the same CDR3. The chain carries TRBV18 and TRBJ2-5; TRBD1 is a possible D gene (6 bases). The CDR3 contains 13 residues. From germline, CDR1 is KGHSH and CDR2 LQKENI. V lost 6 bases to trimming and J lost 1 base, with 9 bases between them. This chain's CDR3 is CASSRDTQETQYF. The CDR3 nucleotides read TGTGCCAGCTCTCGGGACACCCAAGAGACCCAGTACTTC.

This clone was detected only a few times. The rearrangement links TRBV3-1 (or the pseudogene TRBV3-2) to TRBJ1-5; weak D call: TRBD1 (6 bases). Trimming cost V 0 bases and J 6 bases, with 12 bases left between them. CDR1 and CDR2 from the germline V gene are LGHDT and YNNKEL (reference sequence). The length of the CDR3 is 15 residues. CDR3 protein: CASSQDRRGGQPQHF. DNA of the CDR3: TGTGCCAGCAGCCAAGATCGCAGGGGCGGTCAGCCCCAGCATTTT.